This entry lists 24 T cell receptor beta chains sequenced from one sample in a study of blood T cell repertoires in COVID-19. Profiling relied on immunoSEQ multiplex PCR, and the TCRdb table lists in-frame clones only, not all of them. The table has tens of thousands of clones, 80% to 90% seen once. Sequences were obtained from peripheral blood. Receptors originate from a woman between 70 and 85 years old with active COVID-19.

This chain joins TRBV30 and TRBJ2-5; D uncertain. Germline V gene sequence: CDR1 GTSNPN, CDR2 SVGIG (reference sequence). The V end lost 0 bases, the J end lost 5 bases, and 10 bases lay between the germline ends. This CDR3 is built from 13 residues. In DNA form, the CDR3 reads TGTGCCTGGAGTGTACTTCTGAGGGAGACCCAGTACTTC. Encoded protein: CAWSVLLRETQYF.

V is TRBV7-9 and J is TRBJ2-1; 7 bases are a match to TRBD2. This CDR3 is 17 amino acids long. V dropped 4 bases and J dropped 1; count of bases not matched to a gene: 10. Germline V gene data show CDR1 as SEHNR and CDR2 as FQNEAQ (reference sequence). CDR3 DNA: TGTGCCAGCAGCTCACCCCCTAGCGGAGGGTCCTACAATGAGCAGTTCTTC. It encodes CASSSPPSGGSYNEQFF.

V and J are TRBV5-1 and TRBJ2-5; 8 bases are a match to TRBD2. V shed 1 base, J shed 5 bases, and the junction held 10 bases outside the gene matches. Germline V gene data show CDR1 as SGHRS and CDR2 as YFSETQ. The CDR3 consists of 16 residues. The CDR3 here is CASSLSSGSSFETQYF. The CDR3 nucleotides are TGCGCCAGCAGCTTGTCGAGCGGGAGTAGCTTCGAGACCCAGTACTTC.

V gene TRBV11-1 combines with J gene TRBJ2-7; the match to TRBD2 covers 9 bases. CDR3 size: 15 residues. The V segment lost 3 bases and the J segment 2 bases; nucleotides outside the gene matches: 5. CDR1 and CDR2 from the germline V gene are SGHAT and FQDESV (reference sequence). CDR3 region: CASSLLAGGTYEQYF. The CDR3 nucleotides are TGTGCCAGCAGCTTGTTGGCGGGAGGGACCTACGAGCAGTACTTC.

This chain joins TRBV28 and TRBJ1-2; 7 positions match TRBD1. After removal of 1 base from V and 4 bases from J, the junction contained 6 bases not matched to a gene. Germline CDR1 is MDHEN and CDR2 is SYDVKM. This CDR3 is built from 15 residues. The CDR3 sequence: CASSLSTGTVYGYTF. CDR3 nucleotides: TGTGCCAGCAGTTTATCGACAGGGACTGTCTATGGCTACACCTTC.

The chain links TRBV2 to TRBJ2-2; possible D gene TRBD2, 5 bases. The length of the CDR3 is 14 residues. The V gene lost 4 bases and the J gene lost 2 bases, with 8 bases spanning the gap. Germline CDR1 SNHLY, CDR2 FYNNEI. This chain's CDR3 is CASSGTYNTGELFF. Written as DNA, the CDR3 is TGTGCCAGCAGTGGGACTTACAACACCGGGGAGCTGTTTTTT.

Turning to this clone: A much larger clone differs by one base, so this may be a read error. CDR3 loop: CASSQLAGEETQYF. DNA for the CDR3: TGCGCCAGCAGCCAACTAGCGGGAGAAGAGACCCAGTACTTC. The V call is TRBV4-1, the J call TRBJ2-5, with 10 bases matching TRBD2. Looked up from germline, CDR1 is MGHRA and CDR2 is YSYEKL. This CDR3 spans 14 amino acids. Unmatched junction bases numbered 0, after V lost 2 bases and J lost 3 bases.

V usage is TRBV28 and J usage is TRBJ1-2; tentatively, D is TRBD1 (6 bases). CDR1 is MDHEN and CDR2 is SYDVKM in the germline V gene. This CDR3 contains 13 residues. Deletions cut 6 bases from V and 7 bases from J, with 15 bases between. The CDR3 loop reads CASSRTGSGGYTF. The CDR3 DNA reads as TGTGCCAGCAGCCGAACAGGGTCAGGTGGCTACACCTTC.

V and J are TRBV19 and TRBJ2-7, with 7 bases aligning to TRBD1. Losses at the gene ends were 6 bases for V and 4 bases for J; bases not matched to a gene: 9. Germline CDR1 reads LNHDA; CDR2 reads SQIVND (reference sequence). The CDR3 length is 14 residues. The CDR3 is CASSTGTANYEQYF. CDR3 sequence (DNA): TGTGCCAGTAGCACCGGGACAGCGAATTACGAGCAGTACTTC.

V and J are TRBV9 and TRBJ2-1; 14 nucleotides agree with TRBD2. V gave up 2 bases and J gave up 9 bases; unmatched junction bases: 10. CDR3 length: 17 amino acids. Germline CDR1 and CDR2: SGDLS and YYNGEE. CDR3 sequence: CASSVDSGLAGGFEQFF. DNA for the CDR3: TGTGCCAGCAGCGTTGACTCCGGACTAGCGGGAGGTTTTGAGCAGTTCTTC.

The J gene is TRBJ2-6, the V gene TRBV9, with 10 bases lining up with TRBD1. V shed 3 bases, J shed 2 bases, and the junction held 14 bases outside the gene matches. Germline V gene lookup returns CDR1 SGDLS and CDR2 YYNGEE. This CDR3 is built from 20 residues. The CDR3 reads CASSARATGTGVTGANVLTF. In nucleotides, the CDR3 is TGTGCCAGCAGCGCCCGAGCCACCGGGACAGGGGTGACTGGGGCCAACGTCCTGACTTTC.

The chain recombines TRBV11-1 with TRBJ1-5, with D possibly TRBD1 on 6 matching bases. CDR3 size: 15 residues. V lost 5 bases and J 2 bases, leaving 13 bases between the germline ends. The V gene's germline CDR1 is SGHAT and CDR2 FQDESV (reference sequence). For the CDR3, the DNA is TGTGCCAGCAGCCCCTCAGGGGCTCGCAATCAGCCCCAGCATTTT. It codes for CASSPSGARNQPQHF.

The DNA of the CDR3 is TGTGCCAGCAGCGGTGGGACTAGCGGGAGGGCATGGGATACGCAGTATTTT. It is translated as CASSGGTSGRAWDTQYF. The chain uses TRBV5-4 and TRBJ2-3; 16 bases match TRBD2. The trim removed 4 bases at V and 6 bases at J, leaving 8 bases unmatched. This CDR3 has 17 residues. Germline lookup yields CDR1 SGHNT and CDR2 YYREEE (reference sequence). The full variable domain, in which reference TRBV5-4 and TRBJ2-3 provide the parts outside the CDR3, is ETGVTQSPTHLIKTRGQQVTLRCSSQSGHNTVSWYQQALGQGPQFIFQYYREEENGRGNFPPRFSGLQFPNYSSELNVNALELDDSALYLCASSGGTSGRAWDTQYFGPGTRLTVL.

The chain has TRBV5-4 and TRBJ2-7; 16 bases match TRBD2. Per germline, CDR1 SGHNT and CDR2 YYREEE (reference sequence). The V and J ends lost 5 bases and 3 bases, in that order; junction bases with no gene match: 2. The CDR3 extends over 15 amino acids. The CDR3 DNA follows: TGTGCCAGCAGGGGGACTAGCGGGAGGGTCTACGAGCAGTACTTC. Its translation: CASRGTSGRVYEQYF.

The chain links TRBV6-6 to TRBJ1-1; 9 bases map to TRBD1. Looked up from germline, CDR1 is MNHNY and CDR2 is SVGAGI (reference sequence). The trim removed 2 bases at V and 4 bases at J, leaving 5 bases unmatched. CDR3 length: 15 amino acids. CDR3 residues: CASSYRGTGSTEAFF. In DNA, the CDR3 is TGTGCCAGCAGTTACAGGGGGACAGGGAGCACTGAAGCTTTCTTT.

CDR3 nucleotides: TGTGCCAGCACCCCAGTACCGGGACTGCCGAACACTGAAGCTTTCTTT. Translation: CASTPVPGLPNTEAFF. This chain uses TRBV11-2 with TRBJ1-1, with a possible D match to TRBD1 (5 bases). The CDR3 spans 16 residues. In germline, CDR1 is SGHAT, CDR2 FQNNGV. V lost 7 bases and J 1 base, leaving 19 bases between the germline ends.

The rearrangement joins TRBV2 to TRBJ1-6; the D is unclear. In germline, CDR1 is SNHLY, CDR2 FYNNEI. This CDR3 is 13 amino acids long. With 3 bases removed from V and 9 bases from J, the gap between germline ends came to 9 bases. CDR3 in amino acids: CASSDNSFSPLHF. The CDR3 DNA is TGTGCCAGCAGTGATAATTCGTTTTCACCCCTCCACTTT. The variable domain in full, with the rest retrieved from reference TRBV2 and TRBJ1-6, is EPEVTQTPSHQVTQMGQEVILRCVPISNHLYFYWYRQILGQKVEFLVSFYNNEISEKSEIFDDQFSVERPDGSNFTLKIRSTKLEDSAMYFCASSDNSFSPLHFGNGTRLTVT.

The rearrangement uses TRBV4-1 and TRBJ1-5, with D unclear. V gave up 4 bases and J gave up 4 bases, with 14 bases separating them. The CDR3 runs 15 residues. Per the germline V gene, CDR1 is MGHRA and CDR2 is YSYEKL. The CDR3 DNA reads TGCGCCAGCAGCCTTCTGCCAGGTAGTAATCAGCCCCAGCATTTT. This gives the protein CASSLLPGSNQPQHF.

The chain has TRBV15 and TRBJ2-2; TRBD1 agrees at 7 bases. The CDR3 is made up of 15 amino acids. V was pared by 9 bases and J by 3 bases, with 10 bases of the junction left unmatched. Germline assignment: CDR1 LNHNV and CDR2 YYDKDF (reference sequence). CDR3 sequence: CATGAKTGYTGELFF. In DNA, the CDR3 is TGTGCCACTGGGGCGAAGACAGGGTACACCGGGGAGCTGTTTTTT.

V and J are TRBV1 and TRBJ2-3; the DNA was not used to check the table's D call, TRBD2. TRBV1 is designated a pseudogene. CDR3 length: 14 residues. The CDR3 region has the DNA TGCACCAGCAGCCCAATCTATAGCACAGATACGCAGTATTTT. This gives the protein CTSSPIYSTDTQYF.

The J gene is TRBJ2-2, the V gene TRBV5-1; D might be TRBD2 (6 bases). V was cut by 4 bases and J by 8 bases, with 15 bases left in between. From germline, CDR1 is SGHRS and CDR2 YFSETQ. This CDR3 region has 14 residues. The CDR3 nucleotides read TGCGCCAGCAGCCCTGGGGGGAATGTAGGGGAGCTGTTTTTT. Residues: CASSPGGNVGELFF.

The chain is built from TRBV19 and TRBJ2-2; 10 bases line up with TRBD1. Trimming at V came to 5 bases and at J to 4 bases, leaving 7 bases not matched to a gene. This CDR3 is 16 amino acids long. Germline CDR1 is LNHDA and CDR2 is SQIVND (reference sequence). This CDR3 reads CASSGGRDRGTGELFF. The CDR3 DNA follows: TGTGCCAGTAGTGGGGGAAGGGACAGGGGCACCGGGGAGCTGTTTTTT.

V gene TRBV5-1 combines with J gene TRBJ1-1; no clear D. The CDR3 sequence is 12 residues long. Trimming cost V 4 bases and J 0 bases, with 4 bases left between them. Germline V CDR1 and CDR2: SGHRS, YFSETQ. The CDR3 sequence is CASSLLNTEAFF. In DNA, the CDR3 is TGCGCCAGCAGCCTTCTGAACACTGAAGCTTTCTTT.

The rearrangement uses TRBV6-4 and TRBJ2-5; D remains unclear. The germline gives CDR1 MRHNA, CDR2 SNTAGT. The ends were cut back, 5 bases at V and 5 bases at J, with 18 bases in the middle. The CDR3 is 15 amino acids. CDR3 nucleotides: TGTGCCAGCAGTCCAAACTACGACTCCGGGGAGACCCAGTACTTC. Translated, it gives CASSPNYDSGETQYF.